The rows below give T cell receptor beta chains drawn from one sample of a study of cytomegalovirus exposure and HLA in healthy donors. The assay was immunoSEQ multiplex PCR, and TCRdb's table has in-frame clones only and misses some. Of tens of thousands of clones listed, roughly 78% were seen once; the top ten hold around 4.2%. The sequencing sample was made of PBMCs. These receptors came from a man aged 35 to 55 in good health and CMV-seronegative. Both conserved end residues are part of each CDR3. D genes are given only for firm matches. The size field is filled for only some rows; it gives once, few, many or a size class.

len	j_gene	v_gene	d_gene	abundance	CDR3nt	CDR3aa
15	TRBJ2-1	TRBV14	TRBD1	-	TGTGCCAGCAGACTAACAGGGGGCTCCTACAATGAGCAGTTCTTC	CASRLTGGSYNEQFF
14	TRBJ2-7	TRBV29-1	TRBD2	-	TGCAGCGTTGCGACTAGCGGGAGCTCCTACGAGCAGTACTTC	CSVATSGSSYEQYF
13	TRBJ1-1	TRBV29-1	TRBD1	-	TGCAGCGTCGCCGACAGGGGGAGTACTGAAGCTTTCTTT	CSVADRGSTEAFF
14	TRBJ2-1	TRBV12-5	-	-	TGTGCTAGTGGTTTGGAGTCAGGGGGGAAAGAGCAGTTCTTC	CASGLESGGKEQFF
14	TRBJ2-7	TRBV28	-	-	TGTGCCAGCAGTTTACACGGGGGCTCCTACGAGCAGTACTTC	CASSLHGGSYEQYF
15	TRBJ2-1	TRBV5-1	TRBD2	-	TGCGCCAGCAATAGGCAGCGGGACGGGGACAATGAGCAGTTCTTC	CASNRQRDGDNEQFF
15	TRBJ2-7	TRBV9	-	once	TGTGCCAGCAGCCCCACGGGGACTCAGAGTTACGAGCAGTACTTC	CASSPTGTQSYEQYF
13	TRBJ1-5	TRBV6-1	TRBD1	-	TGTGCCAGCAGCCAAGACAGGGTCAGACCCCAGCATTTT	CASSQDRVRPQHF
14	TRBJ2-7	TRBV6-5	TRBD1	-	TGTGCCAGCAGTCGGGACAGGGATCTCTACGAGCAGTACTTC	CASSRDRDLYEQYF
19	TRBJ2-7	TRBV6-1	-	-	TGTGCCAGCAGTGAAGCGCGTTCGCGGGACGTGTCAGAGGTCTACGAGCAGTACTTC	CASSEARSRDVSEVYEQYF
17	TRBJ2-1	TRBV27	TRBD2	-	TGTGCCAGCAGTTTTGGACCGGGACTAGCGGTTTTTAATGAGCAGTTCTTC	CASSFGPGLAVFNEQFF
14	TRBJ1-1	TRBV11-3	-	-	TGTGCCAGCAGCCCAGGTGGGAGGAACACTGAAGCTTTCTTT	CASSPGGRNTEAFF
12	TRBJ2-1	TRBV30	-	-	TGTGCCTGCACTACTAGCTACAATGAGCAGTTCTTC	CACTTSYNEQFF
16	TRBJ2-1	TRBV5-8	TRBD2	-	TGTGCCAGCAGTTCCGGGACTAGCGGGAGTTACAATGAGCAGTTCTTC	CASSSGTSGSYNEQFF
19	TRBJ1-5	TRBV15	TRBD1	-	TGTGCCACCAGCAGAGATCGGGGACAGGGGAGGGATCGGAATCAGCCCCAGCATTTT	CATSRDRGQGRDRNQPQHF
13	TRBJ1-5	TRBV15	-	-	TGTGCCACCAGCAGAGAACACAATCAGCCCCAGCATTTT	CATSREHNQPQHF
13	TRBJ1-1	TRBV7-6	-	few	TGTGCCAGCAGCGTAATACAGGGAAACGAAGCTTTCTTT	CASSVIQGNEAFF
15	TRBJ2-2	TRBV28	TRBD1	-	TGTGCCAGCAGAAGGACAGGACGCAACACCGGGGAGCTGTTTTTT	CASRRTGRNTGELFF
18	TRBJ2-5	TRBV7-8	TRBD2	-	TGTGCCAGCAGCTTAGGGACCCTAGCGGGAGGGCCTAGGGAGACCCAGTACTTC	CASSLGTLAGGPRETQYF
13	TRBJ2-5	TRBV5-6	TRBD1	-	TGTGCCAGCAGCTTGACAGGGGCTAAGACCCAGTACTTC	CASSLTGAKTQYF
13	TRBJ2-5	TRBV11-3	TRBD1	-	TGTGCCAGCAGCCGGGACAGCCAAGAGACCCAGTACTTC	CASSRDSQETQYF
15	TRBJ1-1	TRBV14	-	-	TGTGCCAGCAGCCAGCTAGGGAAAGGGGGCACTGAAGCTTTCTTT	CASSQLGKGGTEAFF